The source of this T cell receptor beta chain is a study of glioma-infiltrating T cells after dendritic cell vaccination. The assay was immunoSEQ multiplex PCR, and TCRdb's table has in-frame clones only and misses some. The sample lists 65,000 to 80,000 clones; under 90% were seen once. The starting material was blood, obtained before dendritic cell vaccination. The origin of this receptor is a human donor with glioblastoma.

CDR3: CASSPSPSPKYEQYF. The CDR3, as DNA: TGTGCCAGCAGCCCTAGCCCCTCCCCCAAATACGAGCAGTACTTC. The chain couples TRBV7-2 to TRBJ2-7; D might be TRBD2 (5 bases). V was clipped by 5 bases and J by 4 bases, with 18 bases between them. The length of the CDR3 is 15 residues. Germline assignment: CDR1 SGHTA and CDR2 FQGNSA.